This T cell receptor (beta chain) was profiled in a study of T-cell reconstitution after alpha-beta-depleted transplantation in children. Overall study findings and caveats: It was surviving recipient T cells and thymic progenitors that gave some patients high TCRbeta diversity at day 60.

The CDR3 covers 15 residues. CDR1 SGHRS and CDR2 YFSETQ come from the germline V gene. The J segment lost 2 bases and the V segment lost 4 bases, leaving 6 bases of the junction unmatched. This clonotype was seen ten or more times. Its antigen remains unidentified. Preparation of the TCRbeta library used unique molecular identifiers. TCRdb reprocessed the PCR reads via MiXCR and lists one record per CDR3 protein. Among roughly 16,000 distinct CDR3 sequences, around 12% were seen once, and the ten largest hold around 71%. Material: PBMCs, mostly from graft donor cells, obtained 180 days after TCRalphabeta/CD19-depleted stem cell transplant. The source of this sequence is a boy under two years old who had a stem cell transplant for Wiskott-Aldrich syndrome, so the T cells may come from the graft donor. The chain links TRBV5-1 to TRBJ2-7, with 10 positions matching TRBD1. Here the CDR3 DNA reads TGCGCCAGCAGCCCTGGGGGACAGGGGCCCTACGAGCAGTACTTC. Translated, it gives CASSPGGQGPYEQYF.